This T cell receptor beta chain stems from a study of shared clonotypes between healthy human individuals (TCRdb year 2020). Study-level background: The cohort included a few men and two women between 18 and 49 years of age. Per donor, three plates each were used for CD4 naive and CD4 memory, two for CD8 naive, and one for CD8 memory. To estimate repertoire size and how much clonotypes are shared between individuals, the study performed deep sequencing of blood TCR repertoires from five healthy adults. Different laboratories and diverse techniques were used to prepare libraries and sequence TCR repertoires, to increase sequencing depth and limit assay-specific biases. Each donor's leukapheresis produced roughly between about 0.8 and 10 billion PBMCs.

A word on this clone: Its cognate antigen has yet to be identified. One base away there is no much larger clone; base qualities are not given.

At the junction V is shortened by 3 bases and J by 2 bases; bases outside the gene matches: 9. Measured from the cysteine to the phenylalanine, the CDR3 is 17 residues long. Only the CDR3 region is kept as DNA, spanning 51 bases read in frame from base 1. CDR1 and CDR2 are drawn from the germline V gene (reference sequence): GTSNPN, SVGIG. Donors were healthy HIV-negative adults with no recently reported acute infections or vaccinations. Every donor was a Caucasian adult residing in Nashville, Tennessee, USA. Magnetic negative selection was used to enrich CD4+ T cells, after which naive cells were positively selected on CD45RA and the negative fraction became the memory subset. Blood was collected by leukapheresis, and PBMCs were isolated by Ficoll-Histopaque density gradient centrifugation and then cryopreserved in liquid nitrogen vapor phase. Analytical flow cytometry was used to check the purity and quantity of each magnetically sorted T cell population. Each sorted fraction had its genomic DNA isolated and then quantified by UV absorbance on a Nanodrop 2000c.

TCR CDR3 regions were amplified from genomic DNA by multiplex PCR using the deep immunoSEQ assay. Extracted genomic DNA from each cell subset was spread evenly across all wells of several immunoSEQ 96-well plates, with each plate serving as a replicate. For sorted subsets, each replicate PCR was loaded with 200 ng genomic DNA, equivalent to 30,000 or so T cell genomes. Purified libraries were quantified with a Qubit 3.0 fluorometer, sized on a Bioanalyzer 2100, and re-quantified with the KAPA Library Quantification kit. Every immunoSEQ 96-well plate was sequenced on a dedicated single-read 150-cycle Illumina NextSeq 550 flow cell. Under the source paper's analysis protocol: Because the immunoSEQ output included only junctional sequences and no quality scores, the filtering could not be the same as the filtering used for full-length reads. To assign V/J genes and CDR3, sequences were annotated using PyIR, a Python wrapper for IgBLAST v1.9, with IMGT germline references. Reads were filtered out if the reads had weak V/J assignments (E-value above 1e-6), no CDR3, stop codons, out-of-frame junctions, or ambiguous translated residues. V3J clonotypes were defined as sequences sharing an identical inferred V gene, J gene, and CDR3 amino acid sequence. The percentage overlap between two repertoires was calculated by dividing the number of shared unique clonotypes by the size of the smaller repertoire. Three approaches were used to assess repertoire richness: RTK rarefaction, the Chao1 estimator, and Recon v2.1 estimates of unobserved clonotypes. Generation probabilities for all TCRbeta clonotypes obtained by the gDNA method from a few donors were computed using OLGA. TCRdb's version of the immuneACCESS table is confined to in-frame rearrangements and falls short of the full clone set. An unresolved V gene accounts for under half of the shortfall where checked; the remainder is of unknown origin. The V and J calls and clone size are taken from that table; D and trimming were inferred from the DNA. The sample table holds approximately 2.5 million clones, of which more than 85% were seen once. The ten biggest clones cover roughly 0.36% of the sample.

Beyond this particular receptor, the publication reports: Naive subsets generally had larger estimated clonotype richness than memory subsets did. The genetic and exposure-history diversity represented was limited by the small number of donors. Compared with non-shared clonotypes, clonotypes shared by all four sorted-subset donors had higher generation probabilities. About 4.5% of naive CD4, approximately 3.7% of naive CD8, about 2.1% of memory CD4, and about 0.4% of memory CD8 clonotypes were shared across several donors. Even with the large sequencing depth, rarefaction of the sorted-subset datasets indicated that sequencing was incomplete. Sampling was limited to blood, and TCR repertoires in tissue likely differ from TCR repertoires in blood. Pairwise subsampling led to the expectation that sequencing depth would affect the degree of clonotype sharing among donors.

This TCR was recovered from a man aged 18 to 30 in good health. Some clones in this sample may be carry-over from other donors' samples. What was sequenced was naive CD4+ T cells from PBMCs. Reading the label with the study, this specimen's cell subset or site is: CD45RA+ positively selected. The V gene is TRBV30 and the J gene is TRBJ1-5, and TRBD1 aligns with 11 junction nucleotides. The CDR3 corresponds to CAWSVDRGPGGNQPQHF. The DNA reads TGTGCCTGGAGCGTGGACAGGGGGCCAGGGGGCAATCAGCCCCAGCATTTT. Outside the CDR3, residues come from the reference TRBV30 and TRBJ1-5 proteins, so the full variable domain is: SQTIHQWPATLVQPVGSPLSLECTVEGTSNPNLYWYRQAAGRGLQLLFYSVGIGQISSEVPQNLSASRPQDRQFILSSKKLLLSDSGFYLCAWSVDRGPGGNQPQHFGDGTRLSIL.